A selection of T cell receptor beta chains follows, all from one sample in a study of human CD8 memory T cell subsets. TCRdb processed the 5' RACE reads again and assigns one entry to each CDR3 protein, with no DNA. Recorded for this sample: 6,000 to 6,500 distinct CDR3 sequences. Sequencing was performed on CD8+ T cells from PBMCs. The origin of the receptors is a human donor in good health. The CDR3 runs from the conserved cysteine through the conserved F or W. For some rows the clone size is stated as once, few or many, or as a class when expanded; others skip it.

J gene	V gene	clone size	CDR3 protein
TRBJ2-2	TRBV27	.	CASKVSRANPGELFF
TRBJ1-1	TRBV25-1	medium-sized	CASKMGGSNEAFF
TRBJ2-2	TRBV27	.	CASSLHGELFF
TRBJ2-2	TRBV6-5	.	CASSYGTVMNTGELFF
TRBJ2-7	TRBV5-1	.	CASSLESGSGSYEQYF
TRBJ2-1	TRBV28	.	CASKLQGAYNEQFF
TRBJ1-2	TRBV20-1	.	CSATPTGVSNYGYTF
TRBJ2-7	TRBV28	.	CASSSSGGQYF
TRBJ1-2	TRBV20-1	.	CSARGAYGYTF
TRBJ2-7	TRBV29-1	medium-sized	CSVDHRRCYEQYF
TRBJ2-7	TRBV29-1	.	CSAVGDSRYEQYF
TRBJ2-3	TRBV4-1	.	CASSLGQDTQYF
TRBJ2-2	TRBV6-1	.	CASSVLGSVTGELFF
TRBJ2-1	TRBV7-8	.	CASSAGLAGVSEQFF
TRBJ2-3	TRBV27	.	CASSLLGGHADTQYF
TRBJ2-2	TRBV20-1	medium-sized	CSAIPAGARVNGELFF
TRBJ1-1	TRBV19	.	CASSPIGVNTEAFF
TRBJ2-2	TRBV25-1	.	CASSAMGGELFF
TRBJ2-7	TRBV19	.	CASSIPGLYEQYF
TRBJ2-7	TRBV10-3	.	CAISEPRDRAYEQYF
TRBJ2-7	TRBV12-5	.	CASGPGVRIGEQYF
TRBJ2-1	TRBV7-9	.	CASSLTSGRDEQFF
TRBJ1-5	TRBV28	medium-sized	CASSPGTGRNQPQHF
TRBJ2-7	TRBV19	large	CASSISSGYLSYEQYF
TRBJ2-2	TRBV12-3/TRBV12-4	.	CASSLRRDAGELFF
TRBJ2-1	TRBV12-3/TRBV12-4	.	CASSSPLRASYNEQFF
TRBJ2-1	TRBV20-1	.	CSARDASGSGNEQFF
TRBJ2-7	TRBV19	.	CASSNTYEQYF
TRBJ2-7	TRBV28	.	CASSFRGLTGYEQYF